The 21 T cell receptor beta chains in this list originate from one sample, sequenced in a study of blood T cell repertoires in COVID-19 (dated by TCRdb to 2020 to 2022). Library construction relied on the immunoSEQ multiplex PCR assay. As stored in TCRdb, this immuneACCESS dataset retains in-frame rearrangements with V and J assigned. A fraction of the clones does not appear; measured against another copy, unresolved V genes explain less than half of the discrepancy, and the remainder lacks a known reason. Within this sample are more than 250,000 clones, with 85% to 90% of them counted one time only. The top ten clones comprise 3.6% of the sample. Sequencing was carried out using peripheral blood. All receptors come from a man younger than 35 with active or convalescent COVID-19.

This rearrangement joins TRBV25-1 to TRBJ2-3, with TRBD2 matching over 8 bases. Per the germline V gene, CDR1 is MGHDK and CDR2 is SYGVNS. CDR3 length: 14 residues. After removal of 9 bases from V and 2 bases from J, the junction contained 7 bases not matched to a gene. In DNA form, the CDR3 reads TGTGCCAGTAATTTCGGGGGGGACACAGATACGCAGTATTTT. Translated, it gives CASNFGGDTDTQYF.

The chain has TRBV19 and TRBJ2-3; D may be TRBD1 (6 bases). CDR3 size: 14 residues. Trimming removed 7 bases from V and 2 bases from J, with 13 bases in between. CDR1 is LNHDA and CDR2 is SQIVND in the germline V gene (reference sequence). The CDR3 DNA is TGTGCCAGTAAATGGGGGCCAAACACAGATACGCAGTATTTT. It translates to CASKWGPNTDTQYF. The full variable domain, with the rest looked up from reference TRBV19 and TRBJ2-3, is DGGITQSPKYLFRKEGQNVTLSCEQNLNHDAMYWYRQDPGQGLRLIYYSQIVNDFQKGDIAEGYSVSREKKESFPLTVTSAQKNPTAFYLCASKWGPNTDTQYFGPGTRLTVL.

The rearrangement links TRBV19 to TRBJ1-3, with D perhaps matching TRBD1 (5 bases). Trimming took 3 bases from V and 0 from J, leaving 18 bases between them. The length of the CDR3 is 18 residues. The germline CDR1 and CDR2 sequences are LNHDA and SQIVND (reference sequence). The CDR3 coding sequence is TGTGCCAGTAGTATCAAAGGATGGGGCATAAGCTCTGGAAACACCATATATTTT. Its protein product is CASSIKGWGISSGNTIYF.

The chain carries TRBV20-1 and TRBJ2-5; 8 nucleotides match TRBD2. Germline V CDR1 and CDR2: DFQATT, SNEGSKA (reference sequence). This CDR3 comprises 11 residues. The CDR3 DNA sequence: TGCAGCATAGCGGGACTCGAGACCCAGTACTTC. Residues: CSIAGLETQYF.

This clone was seen just once. The gene calls are TRBV24-1 and TRBJ1-6; 7 positions match TRBD1. This CDR3 has 14 amino acids. Germline trimming cut 6 bases from V and 7 bases from J; bases unmatched to any gene: 5. The germline CDR1 and CDR2 sequences are KGHDR and SFDVKD. The CDR3 nucleotides are TGTGCCACCAGTCCGGGACAGTCAAATTCACCCCTCCACTTT. Protein product: CATSPGQSNSPLHF.

The chain uses TRBV3-1 (or the pseudogene TRBV3-2) and TRBJ1-4, with D possibly being TRBD1 (5 bases). Trimming shortened V by 4 bases and J by 8 bases, and 14 bases separated the two germline ends. Germline lookup yields CDR1 LGHDT and CDR2 YNNKEL (reference sequence). The CDR3 is 14 residues long. The CDR3 protein is CASSLRGGGEKLFF. Here the CDR3 DNA reads TGTGCCAGCAGCCTCCGCGGGGGAGGGGAAAAACTGTTTTTT.

This clone occurred a few times. V usage is TRBV6-5 and J usage is TRBJ2-5; 8 nucleotides line up with TRBD1. The CDR3 runs 13 residues. CDR1 and CDR2 (germline): MNHEY, SVGAGI. V lost 7 bases and J lost 5; bases outside the gene matches: 6. The CDR3 coding sequence is TGTGCCAGCAAGGGACAGGAGGGCGAGACCCAGTACTTC. It translates to CASKGQEGETQYF.

The CDR3 loop reads CASSPPREAGELFF. The CDR3 nucleotides read TGTGCCAGCAGCCCCCCCCGGGAGGCCGGGGAGCTGTTTTTT. J is TRBJ2-2 and V is TRBV4-2, with 7 bases lining up with TRBD2. This CDR3 comprises 14 residues. Per germline, CDR1 LGHNA and CDR2 YNFKEQ. V shed 4 bases, J shed 6 bases, and the junction held 5 bases outside the gene matches.

The chain carries TRBV5-6 and TRBJ1-5; D is possibly TRBD1 (6 bases). Per germline, CDR1 SGHDT and CDR2 YYEEEE. V dropped 3 bases and J dropped 6 bases, with 22 bases sitting between them. CDR3 length equals 17 residues. CDR3 sequence: CASSSLRSGGLSQPQHF. CDR3 DNA sequence: TGTGCCAGCAGCTCACTTCGATCCGGGGGGCTCAGTCAGCCCCAGCATTTT.

The V and J genes are TRBV14 and TRBJ1-1; weak D call: TRBD1 (5 bases). The germline V gene encodes CDR1 SGHDN and CDR2 FVKESK. Trimming shortened V by 2 bases and J by 4 bases, and 8 bases separated the two germline ends. This CDR3 is 13 amino acids long. The CDR3 DNA follows: TGTGCCAGCAGCCAATGGGGCGGCACTGAAGCTTTCTTT. Translated: CASSQWGGTEAFF.

This rearrangement joins TRBV7-3 to TRBJ1-2; 9 nucleotides match TRBD1. With 5 bases clipped from V and 6 bases from J, the junction kept 4 bases outside the gene matches. The germline V gene encodes CDR1 SGHTA and CDR2 FQGTGA. The length of the CDR3 is 13 residues. CDR3 in DNA: TGTGCCAGCAGCCCGCGGACAGGGGATGGCTACACCTTC. Translated: CASSPRTGDGYTF.

The rearrangement links TRBV5-4 to TRBJ1-2; TRBD1 agrees at 7 bases. This CDR3 has 14 residues. Germline assignment: CDR1 SGHNT and CDR2 YYREEE (reference sequence). V shed 3 bases, J shed 4 bases, and the junction held 6 bases outside the gene matches. CDR3 sequence reads: CASSSTGLGYGYTF. CDR3 bases: TGTGCCAGCAGCTCGACAGGGCTCGGCTATGGCTACACCTTC.

The chain recombines TRBV19 with TRBJ2-3; 9 positions agree with TRBD1. Germline CDR1 reads LNHDA; CDR2 reads SQIVND (reference sequence). The CDR3 consists of 14 residues. Germline trimming cut 10 bases from V and 0 bases from J; bases unmatched to any gene: 5. The DNA of the CDR3 is TGTGCCACTGGACAGGGGCACAGCACAGATACGCAGTATTTT. This translates into CATGQGHSTDTQYF.

The DNA for the CDR3 is TGTGCCAGCAGTTTTTACCGGGACTCGAGGATCGGCGGGGAGCTGTTTTTT. This codes for CASSFYRDSRIGGELFF. The V gene is TRBV6-2 or TRBV6-3, the J gene TRBJ2-2; possibly TRBD2 for D (6 bases). Per germline, CDR1 MNHEY and CDR2 SVGEGT. This CDR3 spans 17 amino acids. V lost 4 bases and J lost 7, with 22 bases in between.

The J gene is TRBJ1-5, the V gene TRBV6-4; 9 bases are shared with TRBD1. The CDR3 runs to 16 residues. Germline V gives CDR1 MRHNA, CDR2 SNTAGT. V lost 8 bases, J lost 3 bases, and 11 bases stayed unmatched. CDR3 coding DNA: TGTGCCAGCGCCTGGACAGGGGATACCCCCAATCAGCCCCAGCATTTT. Translation gives CASAWTGDTPNQPQHF.

This clone was counted once. CDR3 nucleotide sequence: TGTGCCACCACGGGGGGGCCCCAAAACATTCAGTACTTC. Amino acid sequence: CATTGGPQNIQYF. This chain joins TRBV6-5 and TRBJ2-4; 8 bases match TRBD2. The V gene end was trimmed by 10 bases and the J gene end by 5 bases; junction bases not matched to a gene: 7. Germline lookup yields CDR1 MNHEY and CDR2 SVGAGI. The CDR3 consists of 13 residues.

This rearrangement joins TRBV4-1 to TRBJ1-1; D ambiguous. V was trimmed by 3 bases and J by 2 bases, leaving 10 bases between them. This CDR3 region has 14 residues. Germline CDR1 reads MGHRA; CDR2 reads YSYEKL. DNA for the CDR3: TGCGCCAGCAGCCAGATTGTAGCTAACACTGAAGCTTTCTTT. It codes for CASSQIVANTEAFF.

In its sample, this clone was seen a few times. The chain combines TRBV7-9 with TRBJ2-7; 9 bases agree with TRBD1. Germline values: CDR1 SEHNR, CDR2 FQNEAQ (reference sequence). The CDR3 sequence is 15 residues long. V gave up 5 bases and J gave up 3 bases; unmatched junction bases: 8. The CDR3 is CASSAPDRGYYEQYF. The CDR3 DNA reads as TGTGCCAGCAGCGCCCCGGACAGGGGTTACTACGAGCAGTACTTC.

The V call is TRBV7-9, the J call TRBJ1-6; 7 bases map to TRBD1. The CDR3 is 13 amino acids. The trim removed 8 bases at V and 8 bases at J, leaving 6 bases unmatched. Germline values: CDR1 SEHNR, CDR2 FQNEAQ (reference sequence). CDR3 in amino acids: CASAGTVDSPLHF. DNA for the CDR3: TGTGCCAGCGCCGGGACAGTCGATTCACCCCTCCACTTT.

The rearrangement uses TRBV10-2 and TRBJ2-7; D perhaps matches TRBD2 (5 bases). Germline CDR1 and CDR2: WSHSY and SAAADI. Trimming cost V 7 bases and J 4 bases, with 14 bases left between them. This CDR3 contains 13 residues. CDR3 bases: TGCGCCAGCATGGCTAGCTCAGAGTACGAGCAGTACTTC. This codes for CASMASSEYEQYF.

This clone was recorded once. The chain joins TRBV25-1 to TRBJ1-2, with a possible D match to TRBD1 (5 bases). CDR1 is MGHDK, CDR2 SYGVNS, per germline. The V end was cut by 6 bases, the J end by 8 bases, with 16 bases between. The CDR3 is made up of 13 amino acids. As DNA, the CDR3 is TGTGCCAGCAGGAGGACTGGGGGGGTCGGCTACACCTTC. Residues: CASRRTGGVGYTF.